This entry features one T cell receptor (beta chain) sequence. The antigen is undetermined. The length of the CDR3 is 16 residues. Germline-derived CDR1 and CDR2 are GTSNPN and SVGIG (reference sequence). V dropped 2 bases and J dropped 4 bases, with 17 bases sitting between them. The sample comes from a study of T cell responses to AZD1222 COVID-19 vaccine. Study observations and caveats: Spike-specific TCR breadth and depth rose after two AZD1222 doses. Mostly white British, mostly female donors; authors suggested clonal diversity may be underestimated. The span of vaccine-associated CD4 TCRs extended across spike, with dominance at 160-218 and 743-854.

Using immunoSEQ multiplex PCR, the repertoire was profiled, and TCRdb retains in-frame clones only, with some absent. This sample has about 160,000 clones, with more than 70% found just once. Source: peripheral blood, taken on day 0 of AZD1222 vaccination. This clonotype was obtained from an adult in good health. The chain carries TRBV30 and TRBJ1-4, with D possibly matching TRBD1 (6 bases). The CDR3 sequence: CAWSPQTGFRNEKLFF. The CDR3 DNA follows: TGTGCCTGGAGTCCACAGACAGGCTTCCGTAATGAAAAACTGTTTTTT.